The 7 T cell receptor beta chains in this list originate from one sample, sequenced in a study of T cells in localized non-small cell lung cancer. Sequencing used immunoSEQ multiplex PCR; TCRdb keeps in-frame clones, though not all of them. The sample gives 1,400 or so clones, approximately 25% of which show up once; around 7.2% is in the top ten. The starting material was normal lung tissue next to the tumor, obtained before any cancer treatment. The receptors here all came from a man aged 18 to 50 with stage II lung adenocarcinoma.

The chain couples TRBV6-7 to TRBJ2-1; no definite D call. TRBV6-7 is an open reading frame whose function is uncertain. V was clipped by 0 bases and J by 8 bases, with 2 bases between them. The CDR3 sequence is 11 residues long. This CDR3 reads CASSYSDEQFF. CDR3 DNA: TGTGCCAGCAGTTACTCCGATGAGCAGTTCTTC.

This clone was counted between two and nine times. This sequence joins TRBV11-3 and TRBJ1-4; 7 bases map to TRBD1. This CDR3 has 16 residues. CDR1 SGHNT and CDR2 YENEEA come from the germline V gene. V shed 6 bases, J shed 1 base, and the junction held 8 bases outside the gene matches. DNA for the CDR3: TGTGCCAGCAGTGCAGGGGGACGGCGAACTAATGAAAAACTGTTTTTT. Its protein product is CASSAGGRRTNEKLFF.

The chain is built from TRBV9 and TRBJ2-1, with D possibly TRBD2 on 6 matching bases. The CDR3 contains 17 residues. The V end was cut by 2 bases, the J end by 3 bases, with 18 bases between. Per germline, CDR1 SGDLS and CDR2 YYNGEE. The chain's CDR3 is CASSVGGGTGLYNEQFF. CDR3 in DNA: TGTGCCAGCAGCGTCGGTGGCGGGACGGGACTCTACAATGAGCAGTTCTTC.

This clone is medium-sized. The rearrangement joins TRBV6-8 to TRBJ1-2, with 8 bases lining up with TRBD1. Germline-derived CDR1 and CDR2 are MNHGY and SAAAGT. V lost 5 bases, J lost 8 bases, and 7 bases stayed unmatched. The CDR3 has 13 residues. The CDR3 DNA sequence: TGTGCCAGCAGTCCTGGGACAGGCGGAGGCTACACCTTC. It is translated as CASSPGTGGGYTF.

The V and J genes are TRBV6-8 and TRBJ2-2; TRBD1 aligns across 9 bases. The germline V gene has CDR1 MNHGY and CDR2 SAAAGT. Losses at the gene ends were 4 bases for V and 3 bases for J; bases not matched to a gene: 12. The CDR3 consists of 18 residues. CDR3 DNA: TGTGCCAGCAGTTCCTTATTACAGGGGGCCGGTGACACCGGGGAGCTGTTTTTT. Translating gives CASSSLLQGAGDTGELFF.

This clone was detected a few times. The chain couples TRBV18 to TRBJ1-1; 7 nucleotides match TRBD1. Germline loops: CDR1 KGHSH, CDR2 LQKENI. The CDR3 has 14 residues. With V trimmed by 1 base and J by 4 bases, 3 bases remained unmatched. The CDR3 sequence is CASSPRDRATEAFF. CDR3 DNA sequence: TGTGCCAGCTCACCACGAGACAGGGCCACTGAAGCTTTCTTT.

CDR3 region: CASSYFGVAGARADTQYF. CDR3 nucleotides: TGTGCCAGCAGTTACTTCGGAGTGGCAGGGGCAAGGGCAGATACGCAGTATTTT. The rearrangement joins TRBV6-8 to TRBJ2-3; D is perhaps TRBD1 (6 bases). CDR1 and CDR2 (germline): MNHGY, SAAAGT. The CDR3 runs to 18 residues. Trimming took off 1 base at V and 4 bases at J, with 21 bases between the two ends.